Below are 23 T cell receptor beta chains sequenced from a single sample in a study of Ad26.COV2.S vaccination and SARS-CoV-2 variants. Noted treatment: around 19 received Ad26.COV2.S at low or high dose, single or two shots; about 5 received placebo; per-sample allocation not given. Samples analyzed were those drawn on day 63 after the first vaccine or placebo injection. Libraries were prepared by immunoSEQ multiplex PCR; TCRdb keeps only in-frame clonotypes and omits some of them. The sample contains hundreds of thousands of clones, about 89% of which appear only once. The source material was peripheral blood, sampled in a trial of Ad26.COV2.S vaccine versus placebo. The receptors derive from a person between 18 and 65 years old who received the Ad26.COV2.S COVID-19 vaccine or a placebo.

CDR3 loop: CASSPTSGRAWETQYF. The CDR3 region has the DNA TGTGCCAGCAGCCCAACTAGCGGGAGGGCCTGGGAGACCCAGTACTTC. The chain carries TRBV7-9 and TRBJ2-5, with TRBD2 matching 13 bases. Germline loops: CDR1 SEHNR, CDR2 FQNEAQ (reference sequence). The CDR3 contains 16 residues. The trim removed 5 bases at V and 5 bases at J, leaving 8 bases unmatched.

This clone was counted a single time. The V call is TRBV6-6, the J call TRBJ1-2; TRBD1 matches at 8 bases. V trimming: 5 bases; J trimming: 4 bases; junction bases outside the gene matches: 3. The CDR3 has 13 residues. The V gene's germline CDR1 is MNHNY and CDR2 SVGAGI (reference sequence). The CDR3 protein is CASSRQGSYGYTF. The CDR3 nucleotides read TGTGCCAGCAGTAGACAGGGGAGCTATGGCTACACCTTC.

This clone is a singleton in its sample. The chain combines TRBV7-2 with TRBJ1-6, with 10 positions matching TRBD1. This CDR3 comprises 16 residues. Per germline, CDR1 SGHTA and CDR2 FQGNSA. V lost 4 bases to trimming and J lost 10 bases; unmatched junction nucleotides: 10. The CDR3 reads CASSSGGTGVRSPLHF. CDR3 sequence (DNA): TGTGCCAGCAGCTCGGGGGGGACAGGGGTTCGGTCACCCCTCCACTTT.

The rearrangement uses TRBV12-5 and TRBJ2-5; TRBD1 or TRBD2 may be the D gene (5 bases each). Germline CDR1 reads LGHNT; CDR2 reads FRNRAP. This CDR3 is built from 14 residues. V was clipped by 6 bases and J by 1 base, with 12 bases between them. The CDR3 reads CASGPRDAQETQYF. CDR3 nucleotides: TGTGCTAGTGGCCCAAGGGACGCCCAAGAGACCCAGTACTTC.

This clone was seen a single time. The chain combines TRBV6-5 with TRBJ1-1; D gene unclear. There are 15 residues in the CDR3. V was shortened by 0 bases and J by 1 base, with 9 bases between the two germline ends. Germline V gene sequence: CDR1 MNHEY, CDR2 SVGAGI. The CDR3 DNA follows: TGTGCCAGCAGTTACTCGATCGACCCGAACACTGAAGCTTTCTTT. Its protein is CASSYSIDPNTEAFF.

The V and J genes are TRBV7-2 and TRBJ2-3; D could derive from TRBD1 or TRBD2 (5 bases each). Trimming cost V 8 bases and J 6 bases, with 15 bases left between them. Germline CDR1 and CDR2: SGHTA and FQGNSA. This CDR3 comprises 13 residues. CDR3 loop: CASGTPTSDTQYF. As DNA, the CDR3 is TGTGCCAGCGGGACCCCCACTTCGGATACGCAGTATTTT.

As concerns this clone: Other DNA sequences in this sample translate to the same CDR3. The chain employs TRBV7-2 and TRBJ1-5, with a weak D call TRBD1 (6 bases). The germline V gene encodes CDR1 SGHTA and CDR2 FQGNSA. The CDR3 is 15 residues long. V gave up 1 base and J gave up 3 bases, with 10 bases separating them. The CDR3 region is CASSLVTGNNQPQHF. For the CDR3, the DNA is TGTGCCAGCAGCTTAGTAACAGGGAACAATCAGCCCCAGCATTTT.

As regards this clone: Given a much more abundant clone one base away, this may be a read error. This chain joins TRBV7-6 and TRBJ2-1, with D maybe TRBD2 (6 bases). Trimming removed 3 bases at V and 0 bases at J, with 9 bases between. The V gene's germline CDR1 is SGHVS and CDR2 FNYEAQ. The CDR3 is made up of 15 amino acids. CDR3 residues: CASSFAGSSYNEQFF. CDR3 nucleotide sequence: TGTGCCAGCAGCTTTGCGGGGAGCTCCTACAATGAGCAGTTCTTC. Drawing the rest from reference TRBV7-6 and TRBJ2-1, the complete variable domain is GAGVSQSPRYKVTKRGQDVALRCDPISGHVSLYWYRQALGQGPEFLTYFNYEAQQDKSGLPNDRFSAERPEGSISTLTIQRTEQRDSAMYRCASSFAGSSYNEQFFGPGTRLTVL.

The chain couples TRBV27 to TRBJ2-1; 8 nucleotides agree with TRBD2. With 5 bases clipped from V and 4 bases from J, the junction kept 10 bases outside the gene matches. The CDR3 sequence is 16 residues long. Germline V CDR1 and CDR2: MNHEY, SMNVEV (reference sequence). The CDR3 DNA is TGTGCCAGCAGTGTCACCGGGACTAGAAGTTACAATGAGCAGTTCTTC. It is translated as CASSVTGTRSYNEQFF.

The V call is TRBV19, the J call TRBJ1-2, with D possibly TRBD1 on 5 matching bases. V shed 4 bases and J shed 6 bases, with 21 bases lying between them. The CDR3 is 16 amino acids. Germline V gene lookup returns CDR1 LNHDA and CDR2 SQIVND (reference sequence). CDR3 nucleotides: TGTGCCAGTAGTACCACACAGGACCAAAGACGGAATGGCTACACCTTC. Residues: CASSTTQDQRRNGYTF.

The gene calls are TRBV30 and TRBJ1-2; 9 bases match TRBD1. Germline CDR1 GTSNPN, CDR2 SVGIG (reference sequence). The CDR3 length is 15 residues. V was clipped by 3 bases and J by 3 bases; unmatched bases: 8. The CDR3, as DNA: TGTGCCTGGAGGAAACAGGGGGCGCAGGACTATGGCTACACCTTC. It codes for CAWRKQGAQDYGYTF.

The V gene is TRBV5-1, the J gene TRBJ2-1; D is unresolved. In germline, CDR1 is SGHRS, CDR2 YFSETQ. Trimming cost V 0 bases and J 10 bases, with 11 bases left between them. The CDR3 has 13 residues. The CDR3 DNA is TGCGCCAGCAGCTTGGGTTTTGTTTCGGAGCAGTTCTTC. Its protein is CASSLGFVSEQFF.

The chain links TRBV7-9 to TRBJ1-2, with D unresolved. The V gene's germline CDR1 is SEHNR and CDR2 FQNEAQ (reference sequence). This CDR3 has 13 amino acids. V was pared by 1 base and J by 4 bases, with 7 bases between. CDR3 sequence (DNA): TGTGCCAGCAGCTTAGGAGTGGGCTATGGCTACACCTTC. Translation: CASSLGVGYGYTF.

V is TRBV6-5 and J is TRBJ2-1; no definite D call. V gave up 6 bases and J gave up 7 bases, with 19 bases separating them. Germline V gives CDR1 MNHEY, CDR2 SVGAGI. The CDR3 is 15 amino acids. CDR3 amino acids: CASRAGRRFGNEQFF. In DNA form, the CDR3 reads TGTGCCAGCAGGGCCGGTAGAAGGTTTGGGAATGAGCAGTTCTTC.

As concerns this clone: This clone may be a read error of a much larger clone one base away. The V and J genes are TRBV3-1 (or the pseudogene TRBV3-2) and TRBJ2-7; 11 bases fit TRBD2. Losses at the gene ends were 3 bases for V and 3 bases for J; bases not matched to a gene: 1. The CDR3 is 14 amino acids. CDR1 is LGHDT and CDR2 is YNNKEL in the germline V gene (reference sequence). CDR3 sequence: CASSHGTSGYEQYF. The DNA of the CDR3 is TGTGCCAGCAGCCACGGGACTAGCGGCTACGAGCAGTACTTC.

The rearrangement uses TRBV9 and TRBJ2-2; 7 positions match TRBD1. V lost 3 bases, J lost 6 bases, and 11 bases stayed unmatched. The germline CDR1 and CDR2 sequences are SGDLS and YYNGEE. This CDR3 is built from 16 residues. The CDR3 DNA reads TGTGCCAGCAGCGCGGGACAGCCGAGAGCTGCCGGGGAGCTGTTTTTT. It translates to CASSAGQPRAAGELFF.

The V and J genes are TRBV7-9 and TRBJ1-6, with 7 nucleotides matching TRBD1. V lost 1 base and J lost 10; bases outside the gene matches: 4. CDR1 SEHNR and CDR2 FQNEAQ come from the germline V gene (reference sequence). The CDR3 length is 14 residues. The CDR3 nucleotides are TGTGCCAGCAGCTTAGGACAGGGCGTATCACCCCTCCACTTT. This codes for CASSLGQGVSPLHF.

The V gene is TRBV2, the J gene TRBJ2-7; 7 bases fit TRBD2. CDR3 length: 14 residues. Germline V lookup: CDR1 SNHLY, CDR2 FYNNEI. The junction had 8 bases not matched to a gene; V was cut back by 4 bases and J by 5 bases. The CDR3 region is CASSVEGGNHEQYF. DNA of the CDR3: TGTGCCAGCAGTGTTGAGGGAGGGAACCACGAGCAGTACTTC.

This chain connects TRBV30 to TRBJ1-3, with 7 bases aligning to TRBD1. Trimming cost V 2 bases and J 0 bases; bases outside gene matches: 4. The CDR3 is 15 residues long. Germline loops: CDR1 GTSNPN, CDR2 SVGIG (reference sequence). The CDR3 DNA reads as TGTGCCTGGAGTCAGGACAGGCGCTCTGGAAACACCATATATTTT. Translation gives CAWSQDRRSGNTIYF.

The rearrangement joins TRBV10-3 to TRBJ2-2, with D maybe TRBD2 (5 bases). Germline values: CDR1 ENHRY, CDR2 SYGVKD. V lost 3 bases to trimming and J lost 5 bases, with 13 bases between them. The CDR3 has 15 residues. This CDR3 reads CAISESGPGTGELFF. As DNA, the CDR3 is TGTGCCATCAGTGAATCCGGCCCGGGAACCGGGGAGCTGTTTTTT.

The V call is TRBV12-3 or TRBV12-4, the J call TRBJ1-1; D is unresolved. CDR3 length: 13 amino acids. V was cut by 7 bases and J by 2 bases, with 11 bases left in between. This chain's CDR3 is CASTQNLNTEAFF. In DNA form, the CDR3 reads TGTGCCAGCACCCAGAACCTCAACACTGAAGCTTTCTTT.

The CDR3 DNA sequence: TGTGCCAGCAGATCCGGGACAGGGCCCTACGAGCAGTACTTC. Translating gives CASRSGTGPYEQYF. This sequence joins TRBV11-2 and TRBJ2-7; TRBD1 aligns across 9 bases. CDR1 SGHAT and CDR2 FQNNGV come from the germline V gene. The ends lost 6 bases at V and 2 bases at J; junction bases unmatched: 5. The length of the CDR3 is 14 residues. Supplemented by reference TRBV11-2 and TRBJ2-7, the full variable domain reads EAGVAQSPRYKIIEKRQSVAFWCNPISGHATLYWYQQILGQGPKLLIQFQNNGVVDDSQLPKDRFSAERLKGVDSTLKIQPAKLEDSAVYLCASRSGTGPYEQYFGPGTRLTVT.

The CDR3 DNA reads TGTGCCAGCAGTTCCTCAGGGGTTTTCACGACAGATACGCAGTATTTT. Its protein product is CASSSSGVFTTDTQYF. V usage is TRBV27 and J usage is TRBJ2-3; D is perhaps TRBD1 (6 bases). V was clipped by 4 bases and J by 3 bases, with 17 bases between them. Germline lookup yields CDR1 MNHEY and CDR2 SMNVEV (reference sequence). The CDR3 is 16 amino acids.